This entry lists 24 T cell receptor beta chains sequenced from one sample in a study of T-cell memory formation after mild COVID-19. TCRdb redid the calling of the 5' RACE reads with MiXCR, one entry per CDR3 protein. The data contain 200,000 to 250,000 distinct CDR3 sequences, 9.5% of them singletons. Specimen: PBMCs or a T cell subset sorted from them (not recorded which). The receptors come from a young man who had mild COVID-19 (a few samples of this study predate the infection). Cell type and time point are not known.

The CDR3 protein is CASSVGTGGKDTQYF. CDR3 DNA: TGTGCCAGCAGCGTAGGGACAGGGGGAAAAGATACGCAGTATTTT. This chain uses TRBV9 with TRBJ2-3; 10 bases line up with TRBD1. Germline trimming cut 0 bases from V and 5 bases from J; bases unmatched to any gene: 3. This CDR3 has 15 amino acids. Germline CDR1 SGDLS, CDR2 YYNGEE.

In its sample, this clonotype was seen a few times. V usage is TRBV4-2 and J usage is TRBJ2-3; 9 bases match TRBD2. The CDR3 covers 16 residues. J was trimmed by 0 bases and V by 3 bases; bases with no gene match: 4. Germline loops: CDR1 LGHNA, CDR2 YNFKEQ. CDR3 in DNA: TGTGCCAGCAGCCACCATCTAGCGGGGAGCACAGATACGCAGTATTTT. It yields the protein CASSHHLAGSTDTQYF.

This sequence joins TRBV28 and TRBJ2-1; D ambiguous. The CDR3 runs 14 residues. Germline CDR1 MDHEN, CDR2 SYDVKM. V shed 3 bases and J shed 8 bases, with 14 bases lying between them. The CDR3 sequence is CASSFFNLGHEQFF. CDR3 DNA sequence: TGTGCCAGCAGTTTTTTCAATCTAGGGCATGAGCAGTTCTTC.

This clonotype was picked up one time. This chain uses TRBV29-1 with TRBJ1-2; D is ambiguous. Germline CDR1 reads SQVTM; CDR2 reads ANQGSEA. This CDR3 is 13 amino acids long. The DNA of the CDR3 is TGCATCACCTCACGGCCCGACTCCCATGGCTACACCTTC. Amino acid sequence: CITSRPDSHGYTF.

This sequence joins TRBV18 and TRBJ1-6, with TRBD1 matching over 11 bases. Germline-derived CDR1 and CDR2 are KGHSH and LQKENI. V was clipped by 1 base and J by 0 bases; unmatched bases: 8. This CDR3 is 20 amino acids long. The DNA of the CDR3 is TGTGCCAGCTCACCACTTGGGACAGGGGGATTCAGCTCCTATAATTCACCCCTCCACTTT. It specifies CASSPLGTGGFSSYNSPLHF.

CDR3 protein: CASSLTPPTDTQYF. DNA for the CDR3: TGCGCCAGCAGCCTGACCCCCCCCACAGATACGCAGTATTTT. V is TRBV5-1 and J is TRBJ2-3; D is unclear. V was trimmed by 4 bases and J by 2 bases, leaving 11 bases between them. This CDR3 has 14 residues. Germline V CDR1 and CDR2: SGHRS, YFSETQ.

The chain joins TRBV6-5 to TRBJ1-2; 8 bases are a match to TRBD1. This CDR3 region has 15 residues. Germline V gives CDR1 MNHEY, CDR2 SVGAGI. V lost 0 bases to trimming and J lost 3 bases; unmatched junction nucleotides: 3. As DNA, the CDR3 is TGTGCCAGCAGTTACTCGGACAGGGTAGACTATGGCTACACCTTC. This codes for CASSYSDRVDYGYTF.

V usage is TRBV29-1 and J usage is TRBJ1-4; D gene ambiguous. Trimming stripped 7 bases from V and 8 bases from J, with 11 bases between. Germline CDR1 SQVTM, CDR2 ANQGSEA. The CDR3 totals 11 residues. The CDR3: CSGWLNEKLFF. DNA for the CDR3: TGCAGCGGTTGGTTAAACGAAAAACTGTTTTTT.

In this sample, this clonotype turned up a few times. This sequence joins TRBV18 and TRBJ2-7, with 9 bases lining up with TRBD1. The V segment lost 6 bases and the J segment 6 bases; nucleotides outside the gene matches: 12. The germline V gene encodes CDR1 KGHSH and CDR2 LQKENI. CDR3 length: 15 residues. CDR3 region: CASSLVDRGASEQYF. The CDR3 DNA reads TGTGCCAGCTCCCTTGTAGACAGGGGGGCCTCCGAGCAGTACTTC.

This clonotype has ten or more counts. DNA for the CDR3: TGCGCCAGCAGCCAAGGCAGCCAAGACCTTTATAATTCACCCCTCCACTTT. Translating gives CASSQGSQDLYNSPLHF. The genes are TRBV4-1 and TRBJ1-6; the D is unclear. V was cut by 1 base and J by 4 bases, with 14 bases left in between. This CDR3 has 17 amino acids. Germline V gene lookup returns CDR1 MGHRA and CDR2 YSYEKL.

In this sample, this clonotype turned up a few times. The chain carries TRBV28 and TRBJ1-1; D is undetermined. The CDR3 consists of 13 residues. Per germline, CDR1 MDHEN and CDR2 SYDVKM. V lost 5 bases and J 4 bases, leaving 11 bases between the germline ends. The CDR3 spells CASSQKSGTEAFF. In DNA form, the CDR3 reads TGTGCCAGCAGTCAGAAAAGTGGCACTGAAGCTTTCTTT.

In this sample, this clonotype turned up many times. This rearrangement joins TRBV4-2 to TRBJ2-3, with D possibly being TRBD2 (5 bases). The germline V and J ends were trimmed by 1 base and 6 bases, with 8 bases remaining between them. This CDR3 has 13 residues. The germline gives CDR1 LGHNA, CDR2 YNFKEQ. In DNA, the CDR3 is TGTGCCAGCAGCCAAGTTGGGGAGGATACGCAGTATTTT. Protein product: CASSQVGEDTQYF.

This clonotype was picked up a small number of times. This sequence joins TRBV5-6 and TRBJ2-3; tentatively, D is TRBD1 or TRBD2 (5 bases each). CDR1 is SGHDT and CDR2 is YYEEEE in the germline V gene. This CDR3 contains 13 residues. Trimming took 4 bases from V and 13 from J, leaving 19 bases between them. The CDR3 spells CASSPYDIEGKYF. DNA for the CDR3: TGTGCCAGCAGCCCCTATGATATCGAGGGGAAGTATTTT. Drawing the rest from reference TRBV5-6 and TRBJ2-3, the complete variable domain is DAGVTQSPTHLIKTRGQQVTLRCSPKSGHDTVSWYQQALGQGPQFIFQYYEEEERQRGNFPDRFSGHQFPNYSSELNVNALLLGDSALYLCASSPYDIEGKYFGPGTRLTVL.

This clonotype has a handful of counts. The V call is TRBV5-5, the J call TRBJ1-2; weak D call: TRBD1 (5 bases). The CDR3 sequence is 13 residues long. The germline V gene has CDR1 SGHKS and CDR2 YYEKEE (reference sequence). V was trimmed by 4 bases and J by 4 bases, leaving 11 bases between them. Here the CDR3 reads CASSTRQSYGYTF. The CDR3 nucleotides are TGTGCCAGCAGCACCAGACAGAGCTATGGCTACACCTTC.

The chain carries TRBV12-3 or TRBV12-4 and TRBJ1-2; D possibly corresponds to TRBD1 (6 bases). Trimming stripped 5 bases from V and 6 bases from J, with 13 bases between. There are 13 residues in the CDR3. CDR3 sequence (DNA): TGTGCCAGCAGTCCTGGGACAACCCATGGCTACACCTTC. Protein: CASSPGTTHGYTF.

J is TRBJ2-7 and V is TRBV6-6, with D possibly being TRBD1 (6 bases). V was trimmed by 6 bases and J by 1 base, leaving 13 bases between them. In germline, CDR1 is MNHNY, CDR2 SVGAGI (reference sequence). There are 14 residues in the CDR3. The CDR3 here is CASSTRDTSYEQYV. CDR3 nucleotides: TGTGCCAGCAGCACCCGGGACACATCCTACGAGCAGTACGTC.

This clonotype came up many times. V and J are TRBV29-1 and TRBJ1-5; D gene ambiguous. Germline-derived CDR1 and CDR2 are SQVTM and ANQGSEA. The CDR3 is 12 amino acids. Trimming shortened V by 5 bases and J by 2 bases, and 7 bases separated the two germline ends. The CDR3 DNA is TGCAGCGTTTTAGTAGGCAATCAGCCCCAGCATTTT. Translating gives CSVLVGNQPQHF. Combining the CDR3 with reference TRBV29-1 and TRBJ1-5 gives the whole variable domain SAVISQKPSRDICQRGTSLTIQCQVDSQVTMMFWYRQQPGQSLTLIATANQGSEATYESGFVIDKFPISRPNLTFSTLTVSNMSPEDSSIYLCSVLVGNQPQHFGDGTRLSIL.

The rearrangement links TRBV5-1 to TRBJ1-1, with D possibly TRBD1 on 5 matching bases. The germline V and J ends were trimmed by 4 bases and 6 bases, with 16 bases remaining between them. This CDR3 is built from 14 residues. Looked up from germline, CDR1 is SGHRS and CDR2 is YFSETQ. CDR3 bases: TGCGCCAGCAGCATCGGGACCTTTGGAGCTGAAGCTTTCTTT. Protein product: CASSIGTFGAEAFF.

Only a few counts were recorded for this clonotype. The V and J genes are TRBV5-1 and TRBJ2-2, with D hard to call. Per germline, CDR1 SGHRS and CDR2 YFSETQ. The CDR3 runs 15 residues. V shed 0 bases and J shed 6 bases, with 12 bases lying between them. The CDR3 sequence: CASSLAGSGSGELFF. The CDR3 nucleotides are TGCGCCAGCAGCTTGGCCGGCTCGGGTTCCGGGGAGCTGTTTTTT.

This clonotype came up a few times. The V call is TRBV6-1, the J call TRBJ2-5; 8 nucleotides match TRBD2. The ends lost 6 bases at V and 5 bases at J; junction bases unmatched: 8. CDR1 and CDR2 (germline): MNHNS, SASEGT. This CDR3 region has 14 residues. As DNA, the CDR3 is TGTGCCAGCAGACCGGGACTAGACGGCGAGACCCAGTACTTC. It codes for CASRPGLDGETQYF.

V gene TRBV5-5 combines with J gene TRBJ2-3; the match to TRBD2 covers 7 bases. The CDR3 runs 13 residues. V was clipped by 4 bases and J by 11 bases; unmatched bases: 10. CDR1 and CDR2 (germline): SGHKS, YYEKEE (reference sequence). CDR3 sequence reads: CASSLRGGVRQYF. CDR3 bases: TGTGCCAGCAGCCTCCGGGGAGGGGTGAGGCAGTATTTT.

This clonotype turned up a few times. V gene TRBV29-1 combines with J gene TRBJ1-2; no firm D call. The CDR3 is made up of 11 amino acids. V dropped 4 bases and J dropped 4 bases, with 7 bases sitting between them. The germline CDR1 and CDR2 sequences are SQVTM and ANQGSEA. The CDR3 spells CSVGQTYGYTF. The CDR3 DNA is TGCAGCGTTGGTCAGACCTATGGCTACACCTTC. Filled out from reference TRBV29-1 and TRBJ1-2, the complete variable domain reads SAVISQKPSRDICQRGTSLTIQCQVDSQVTMMFWYRQQPGQSLTLIATANQGSEATYESGFVIDKFPISRPNLTFSTLTVSNMSPEDSSIYLCSVGQTYGYTFGSGTRLTVV.

The sample holds a few counts of this clonotype. This sequence joins TRBV4-2 and TRBJ1-3; a possible D gene is TRBD1 (5 bases). Trimming took off 8 bases at V and 0 bases at J, with 14 bases between the two ends. The germline V gene has CDR1 LGHNA and CDR2 YNFKEQ. This CDR3 is 15 amino acids long. CDR3 DNA: TGTGCCAGCCGCCCGGGGGACGTCTCTGGAAACACCATATATTTT. As protein: CASRPGDVSGNTIYF.

The CDR3 sequence is CASSSKRGSTDTQYF. CDR3 sequence (DNA): TGTGCCAGCAGCTCAAAGCGGGGGAGCACAGATACGCAGTATTTT. The rearrangement joins TRBV7-3 to TRBJ2-3, with 8 bases fitting TRBD2. Germline V CDR1 and CDR2: SGHTA, FQGTGA. The CDR3 spans 15 residues. V shed 4 bases, J shed 0 bases, and the junction held 3 bases outside the gene matches.